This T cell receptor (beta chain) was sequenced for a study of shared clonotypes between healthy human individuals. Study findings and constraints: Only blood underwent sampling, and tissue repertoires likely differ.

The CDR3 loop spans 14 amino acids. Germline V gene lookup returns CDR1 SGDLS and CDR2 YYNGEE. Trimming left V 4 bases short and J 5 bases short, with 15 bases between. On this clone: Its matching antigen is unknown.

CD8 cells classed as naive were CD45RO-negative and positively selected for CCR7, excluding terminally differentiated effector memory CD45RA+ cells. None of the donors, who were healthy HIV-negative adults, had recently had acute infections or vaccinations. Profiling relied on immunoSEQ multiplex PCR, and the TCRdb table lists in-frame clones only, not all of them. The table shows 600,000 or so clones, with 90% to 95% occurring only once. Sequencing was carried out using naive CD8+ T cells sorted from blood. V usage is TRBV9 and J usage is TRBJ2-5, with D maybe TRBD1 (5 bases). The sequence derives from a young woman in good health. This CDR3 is CASSPQVGRETQYF. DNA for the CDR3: TGTGCCAGCAGCCCACAGGTGGGTCGGGAGACCCAGTACTTC.